This record concerns one T cell receptor (beta chain) sequence. Germline V lookup: CDR1 SGHVS, CDR2 FNYEAQ. The CDR3 sequence is 14 residues long. V was pared by 5 bases and J by 5 bases, with 13 bases between. These data are taken from a study of tumor-infiltrating lymphocytes in oesophageal squamous cell carcinoma. TCRdb recomputed calls from the PCR reads with MiXCR, one row per CDR3 protein. The table records 15,000 to 20,000 distinct CDR3 sequences, about 43% of them present only once. The chain joins TRBV7-6 to TRBJ2-1; tentative D call: TRBD2 (6 bases). This clonotype originated in a female donor with esophageal squamous cell carcinoma. The sample consisted of normal esophageal tissue next to the tumor. The CDR3 bases are TGTGCCAGCAGCCCCGGGAGCACGAACAATGAGCAGTTCTTC. Translating it yields CASSPGSTNNEQFF.